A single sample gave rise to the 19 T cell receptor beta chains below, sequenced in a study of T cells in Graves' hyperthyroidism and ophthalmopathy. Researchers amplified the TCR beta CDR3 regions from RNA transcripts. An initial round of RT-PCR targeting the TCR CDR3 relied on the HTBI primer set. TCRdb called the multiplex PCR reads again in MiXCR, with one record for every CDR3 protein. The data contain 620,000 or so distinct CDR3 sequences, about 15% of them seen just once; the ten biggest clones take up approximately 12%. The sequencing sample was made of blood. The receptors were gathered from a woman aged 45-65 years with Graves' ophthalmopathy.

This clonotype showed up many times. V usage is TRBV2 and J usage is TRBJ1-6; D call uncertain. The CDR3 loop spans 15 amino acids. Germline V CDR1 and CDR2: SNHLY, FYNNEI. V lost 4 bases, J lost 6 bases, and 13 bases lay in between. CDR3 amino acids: CASSGRPRTNSPLHF. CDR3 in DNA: TGTGCCAGCAGTGGACGGCCCCGGACTAATTCACCCCTCCACTTT.

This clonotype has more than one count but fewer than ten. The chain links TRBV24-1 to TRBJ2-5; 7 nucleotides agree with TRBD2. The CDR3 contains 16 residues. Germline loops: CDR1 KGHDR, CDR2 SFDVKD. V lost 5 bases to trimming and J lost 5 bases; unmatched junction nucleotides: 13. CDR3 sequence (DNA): TGTGCCACCAGTGTGGCAGGAAGGCAGGGAGGGGAGACCCAGTACTTC. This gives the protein CATSVAGRQGGETQYF.

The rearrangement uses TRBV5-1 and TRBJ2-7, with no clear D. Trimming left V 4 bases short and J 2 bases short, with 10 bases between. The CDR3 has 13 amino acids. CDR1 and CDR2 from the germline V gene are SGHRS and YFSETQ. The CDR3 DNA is TGCGCCAGCAGCGGGCAGTCGACCTACGAGCAGTACTTC. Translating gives CASSGQSTYEQYF.

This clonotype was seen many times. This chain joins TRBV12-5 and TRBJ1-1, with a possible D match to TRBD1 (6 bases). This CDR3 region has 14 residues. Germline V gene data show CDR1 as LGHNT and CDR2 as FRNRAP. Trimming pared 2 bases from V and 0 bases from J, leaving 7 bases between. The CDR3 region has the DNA TGTGCTAGTGGTTTGTGGGGGCTGAACACTGAAGCTTTCTTT. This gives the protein CASGLWGLNTEAFF.

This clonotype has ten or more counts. The CDR3 DNA sequence: TGTGCCAGCAGAGACAGGGGGCGTTCTTTTGAGCAGTTCTTC. Encoded protein: CASRDRGRSFEQFF. The chain uses TRBV28 and TRBJ2-1; 10 nucleotides align to TRBD1. In germline, CDR1 is MDHEN, CDR2 SYDVKM. The junction had 8 bases not matched to a gene; V was cut back by 6 bases and J by 9 bases. This CDR3 spans 14 amino acids.

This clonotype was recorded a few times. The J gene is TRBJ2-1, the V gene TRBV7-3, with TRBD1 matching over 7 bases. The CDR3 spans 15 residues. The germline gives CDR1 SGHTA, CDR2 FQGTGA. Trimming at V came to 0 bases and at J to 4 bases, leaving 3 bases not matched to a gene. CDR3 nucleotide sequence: TGTGCCAGCAGCTTAACGGCAGGGGGTTACAATGAGCAGTTCTTC. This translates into CASSLTAGGYNEQFF.

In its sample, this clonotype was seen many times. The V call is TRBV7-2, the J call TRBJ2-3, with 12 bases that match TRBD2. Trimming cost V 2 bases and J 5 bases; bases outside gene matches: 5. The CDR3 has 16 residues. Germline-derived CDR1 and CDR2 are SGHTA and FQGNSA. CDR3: CASSLRLAGGIDTQYF. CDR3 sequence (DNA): TGTGCCAGCAGCTTACGGCTAGCGGGAGGGATAGATACGCAGTATTTT.

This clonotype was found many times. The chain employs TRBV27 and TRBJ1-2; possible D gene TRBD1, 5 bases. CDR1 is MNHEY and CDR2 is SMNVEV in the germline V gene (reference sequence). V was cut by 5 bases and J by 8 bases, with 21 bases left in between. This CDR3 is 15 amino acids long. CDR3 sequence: CASSHTRTRRRGYTF. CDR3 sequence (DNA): TGTGCCAGCAGTCACACTCGGACACGGCGTAGGGGCTACACCTTC.

The CDR3 region is CATSDAGPMRGQETQYF. The CDR3 coding sequence is TGTGCCACCAGCGATGCGGGACCCATGAGGGGACAAGAGACCCAGTACTTC. This sequence joins TRBV15 and TRBJ2-5; D perhaps matches TRBD2 (6 bases). The CDR3 loop spans 17 amino acids. CDR1 is LNHNV and CDR2 is YYDKDF in the germline V gene (reference sequence). V lost 5 bases to trimming and J lost 2 bases, with 21 bases between them. The full variable domain, rest sourced from reference TRBV15 and TRBJ2-5, is DAMVIQNPRYQVTQFGKPVTLSCSQTLNHNVMYWYQQKSSQAPKLLFHYYDKDFNNEADTPDNFQSRRPNTSFCFLDIRSPGLGDTAMYLCATSDAGPMRGQETQYFGPGTRLLVL.

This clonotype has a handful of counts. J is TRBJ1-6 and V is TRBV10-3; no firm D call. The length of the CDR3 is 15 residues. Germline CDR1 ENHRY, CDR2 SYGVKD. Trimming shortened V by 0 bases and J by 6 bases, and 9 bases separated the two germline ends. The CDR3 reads CAISESGGPNSPLHF. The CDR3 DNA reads TGTGCCATCAGTGAGTCCGGAGGTCCTAATTCACCCCTCCACTTT.

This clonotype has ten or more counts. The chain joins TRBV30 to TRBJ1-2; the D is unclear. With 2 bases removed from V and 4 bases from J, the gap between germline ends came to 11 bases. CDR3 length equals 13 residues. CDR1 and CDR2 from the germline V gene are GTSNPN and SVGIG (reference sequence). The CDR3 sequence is CAWSRVGLYGYTF. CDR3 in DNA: TGTGCCTGGAGTCGGGTAGGGCTCTATGGCTACACCTTC.

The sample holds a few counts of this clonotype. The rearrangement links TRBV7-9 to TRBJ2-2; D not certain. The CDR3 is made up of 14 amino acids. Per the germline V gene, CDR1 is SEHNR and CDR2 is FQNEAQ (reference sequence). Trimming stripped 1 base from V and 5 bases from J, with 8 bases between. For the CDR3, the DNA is TGTGCCAGCAGCTTAGAAAGTGATACCGGGGAGCTGTTTTTT. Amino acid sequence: CASSLESDTGELFF.

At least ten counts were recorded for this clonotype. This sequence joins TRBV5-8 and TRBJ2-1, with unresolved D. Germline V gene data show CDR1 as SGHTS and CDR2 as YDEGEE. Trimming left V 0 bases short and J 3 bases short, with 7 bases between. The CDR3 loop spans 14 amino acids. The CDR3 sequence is CASSLGSNYNEQFF. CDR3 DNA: TGTGCCAGCAGCTTGGGGTCAAACTACAATGAGCAGTTCTTC. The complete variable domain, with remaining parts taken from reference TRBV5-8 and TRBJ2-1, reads EAGVTQSPTHLIKTRGQQATLRCSPISGHTSVYWYQQALGLGLQFLLWYDEGEERNRGNFPPRFSGRQFPNYSSELNVNALELEDSALYLCASSLGSNYNEQFFGPGTRLTVL.

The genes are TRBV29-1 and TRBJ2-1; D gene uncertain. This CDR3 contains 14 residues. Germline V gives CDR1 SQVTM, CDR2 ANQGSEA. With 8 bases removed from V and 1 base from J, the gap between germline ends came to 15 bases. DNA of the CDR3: TGCAGCCACCTTGGGTTGGGGTCCTACAATGAGCAGTTCTTC. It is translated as CSHLGLGSYNEQFF.

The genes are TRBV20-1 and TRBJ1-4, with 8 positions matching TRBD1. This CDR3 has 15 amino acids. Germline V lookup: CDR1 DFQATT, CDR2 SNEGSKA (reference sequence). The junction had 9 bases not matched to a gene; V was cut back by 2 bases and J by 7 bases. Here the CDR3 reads CSARLLPGGVEKLFF. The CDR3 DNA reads TGCAGTGCTAGATTACTTCCAGGGGGCGTTGAAAAACTGTTTTTT.

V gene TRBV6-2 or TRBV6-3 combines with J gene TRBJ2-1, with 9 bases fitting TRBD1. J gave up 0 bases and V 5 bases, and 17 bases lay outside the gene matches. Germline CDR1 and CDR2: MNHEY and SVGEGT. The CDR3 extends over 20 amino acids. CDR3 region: CASSTPIRDRDYSSYNEQFF. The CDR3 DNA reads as TGTGCCAGCAGTACCCCAATCCGGGACAGGGATTATTCCTCCTACAATGAGCAGTTCTTC.

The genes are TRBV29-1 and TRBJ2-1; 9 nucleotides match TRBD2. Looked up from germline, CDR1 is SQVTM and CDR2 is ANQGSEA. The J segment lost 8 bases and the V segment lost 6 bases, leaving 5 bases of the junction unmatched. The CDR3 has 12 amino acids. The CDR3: CSVIAGVHEQFF. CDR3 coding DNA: TGCAGCGTCATAGCGGGAGTGCATGAGCAGTTCTTC.

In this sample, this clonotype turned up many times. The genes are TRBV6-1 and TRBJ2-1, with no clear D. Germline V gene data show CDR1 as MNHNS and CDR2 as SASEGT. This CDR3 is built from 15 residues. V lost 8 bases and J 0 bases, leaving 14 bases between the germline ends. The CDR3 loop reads CASGRSASSYNEQFF. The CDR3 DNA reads TGTGCCAGCGGAAGGAGCGCGAGCTCCTACAATGAGCAGTTCTTC.

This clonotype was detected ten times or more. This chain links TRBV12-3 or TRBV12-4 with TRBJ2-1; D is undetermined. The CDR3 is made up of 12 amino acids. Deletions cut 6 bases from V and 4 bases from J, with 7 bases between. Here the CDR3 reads CASRLGYNEQFF. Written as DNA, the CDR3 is TGTGCCAGCAGGCTAGGATACAATGAGCAGTTCTTC.